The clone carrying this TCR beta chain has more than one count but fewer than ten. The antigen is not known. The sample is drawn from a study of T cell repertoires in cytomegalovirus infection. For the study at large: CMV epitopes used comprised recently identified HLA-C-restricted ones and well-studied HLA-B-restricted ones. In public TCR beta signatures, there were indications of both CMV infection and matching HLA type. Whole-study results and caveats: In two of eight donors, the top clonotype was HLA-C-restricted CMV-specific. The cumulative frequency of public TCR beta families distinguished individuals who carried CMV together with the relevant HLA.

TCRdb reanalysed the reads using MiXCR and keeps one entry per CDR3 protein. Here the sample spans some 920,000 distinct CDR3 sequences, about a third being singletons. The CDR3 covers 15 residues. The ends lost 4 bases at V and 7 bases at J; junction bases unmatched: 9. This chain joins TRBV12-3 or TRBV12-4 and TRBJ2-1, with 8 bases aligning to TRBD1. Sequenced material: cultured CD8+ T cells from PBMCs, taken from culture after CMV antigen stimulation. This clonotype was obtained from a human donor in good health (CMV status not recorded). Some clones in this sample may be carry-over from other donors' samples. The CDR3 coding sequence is TGTGCCAGCAGTTCGGGGTGGACAGGGAAGAATGAGCAGTTCTTC. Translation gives CASSSGWTGKNEQFF.